The entry below describes one TCR beta chain. Its antigen is still unknown. Data came from immunoSEQ multiplex PCR; TCRdb stores just in-frame clones and leaves some out. The sample has some 46,000 clones; 88% are singletons. This sample was taken from a study of ipilimumab plus nivolumab after autologous stem cell transplantation. Points from the study as a whole: Authors suggest TCR repertoire, Treg phenotype and gut microbiota support further study.

The input for sequencing was PBMCs, taken in a trial of ipilimumab plus nivolumab as post-transplant consolidation. The receptor's source is a male donor with multiple myeloma.

The CDR3 nucleotides are TGTGCCGTCAGCCCCCGTAGACTAGCGGGAGGGCCACCAGATACGCAGTATTTT. Translating gives CAVSPRRLAGGPPDTQYF. This chain connects TRBV27 to TRBJ2-3; TRBD2 matches at 14 bases. This CDR3 is built from 18 residues. CDR1 is MNHEY, CDR2 SMNVEV, per germline (reference sequence). V shed 11 bases and J 4 bases; nucleotides not matched to a gene: 17.